Given below is one TCR beta chain in context. This clonotype was seen many times. The antigen it recognizes is unknown. No per-base quality is available; no much larger clone lies one base away. The data are from a study of T cells in Graves' hyperthyroidism and ophthalmopathy (dated by TCRdb to about 2019). Context from the whole study: Peripheral blood samples were taken at the time of initial diagnosis, prior to any treatment. The roughly 91 discovery patients were randomly split 7:3 into training and test sets. TCR V-J signatures able to tell the groups apart were searched for in a discovery cohort of 90 to 100 patients, of whom over 40 had Graves' ophthalmopathy and roughly 58 had stable Graves' hyperthyroidism. Prospective prediction of ophthalmopathy was tested in an independent validation cohort of under 20 hyperthyroidism patients and 15 to 17 patients who later progressed to ophthalmopathy. Following sampling, methimazole starting at 30 mg daily was given to hyperthyroidism patients, and high-dose intravenous methylprednisolone was given to ophthalmopathy patients. The paper reports TCR Vbeta CDR3 sequencing of more than 120 peripheral blood samples: fewer than 50 ophthalmopathy, approximately 74 hyperthyroidism and some 17 progressor patients. Thyroid tissue and blood T-cell repertoires from several Graves' hyperthyroidism patients were also compared in the study. Paper-wide results and their limitations: A 13 V-J signature model separated ophthalmopathy from stable hyperthyroidism, with over 85% sensitivity and just under 84% specificity in cross-validation and 80%/75% in testing. No statistical method was used to fix the sample size in advance, and group allocation was not hidden from the investigators. Most expanded thyroid clonotypes (frequency above 0.001) were also detected in blood, suggesting blood repertoires may reflect thyroid immune responses. During validation, the model predicted progression to ophthalmopathy a median of about 6.3 months ahead of onset, with 70.59% sensitivity and 72.22% specificity.

The CDR3 runs 16 residues from the cysteine to the phenylalanine. The read is trimmed to its CDR3 DNA, 48 bases read in frame from base 1. In the germline V gene, CDR1 corresponds to KGHSH and CDR2 to LQKENI. Trimming removed 3 bases from V and 5 bases from J; the gene matches leave 2 bases unexplained. The TCR beta CDR3 regions were amplified from RNA transcripts. The first round of RT-PCR for the TCR CDR3 was performed with the HTBI primer set and the Qiagen OneStep RT-PCR kit. A second multiplex PCR round built the libraries, followed by size selection and purification. Sequencing of the libraries was done on an Illumina HiSeq2000 using paired-end 100 bp reads. Per the source publication's procedure: SOAPnuke was used to process the raw data, removing reads that contained adapters or uncalled bases, had a mean Phred below 15, or lacked an exact match to the constant primer or identifier. COPE v1.2.5 was used to merge the high-quality paired reads, and each unique nucleotide sequence was defined as a clonotype. MiTCR v1.1 was used to align the clonotypes against IMGT TRBV, TRBD and TRBJ reference segments. The analysis included only V-J combinations with a frequency above 0.0001, which together covered 99.2% of the repertoires. The TCS score was defined as F50 (clonal expansion) divided by E x V (chaos), with BLOSUM62-based TCRdist calculated between CDR3 peptides within each V-J. Welch's t-statistics and random forest reduced 450 to 600 V-J features to about 12, which were used in a naive Bayes classifier (R e1071). Starting from the raw public reads, TCRdb applied fastp trimming at Q25, assembled clones with MiXCR and retained in-frame beta chains. Every CDR3 protein is listed once, alongside the most common genes and DNA of its rows. These V and J calls rely on TCRdb rather than the paper's analysis. The sample includes some 350,000 distinct CDR3 sequences, with over 12% observed a single time. The biggest ten clones account for roughly 19% of the sample.

Ophthalmopathy patients had moderately to severely active disease, with a Clinical Activity Score of 3 or more, a NOSPECS grade of 4 or more, and a disease duration of less than 3 months. The study excluded patients with uncontrolled infections, other autoimmune diseases, pregnancy or lactation. Clinical symptoms, serum thyroxine and TRAb, thyroid ultrasound, and orbital computed tomography formed the basis for the diagnoses. PBMCs were separated from 7.5 to 10 ml of fresh peripheral blood using Ficoll-Paque density gradient centrifugation. Total RNA was extracted using Trizol reagent, and RNA quality was assessed on an Agilent 2100 Bioanalyzer.

Here the chain combines TRBV18 and TRBJ2-1; 15 bases in the middle match TRBD2. The clonotype originates from a woman in her sixties with Graves' ophthalmopathy. Sequenced material: blood. The CDR3 in this case is CASSPGLAGGNNEQFF. The nucleotide sequence is TGTGCCAGCTCACCGGGACTAGCGGGAGGTAACAATGAGCAGTTCTTC. Outside the CDR3, residues come from the reference TRBV18 and TRBJ2-1 proteins, so the full variable domain is: NAGVMQNPRHLVRRRGQEARLRCSPMKGHSHVYWYRQLPEEGLKFMVYLQKENIIDESGMPKERFSAEFPKEGPSILRIQQVVRGDSAAYFCASSPGLAGGNNEQFFGPGTRLTVL.